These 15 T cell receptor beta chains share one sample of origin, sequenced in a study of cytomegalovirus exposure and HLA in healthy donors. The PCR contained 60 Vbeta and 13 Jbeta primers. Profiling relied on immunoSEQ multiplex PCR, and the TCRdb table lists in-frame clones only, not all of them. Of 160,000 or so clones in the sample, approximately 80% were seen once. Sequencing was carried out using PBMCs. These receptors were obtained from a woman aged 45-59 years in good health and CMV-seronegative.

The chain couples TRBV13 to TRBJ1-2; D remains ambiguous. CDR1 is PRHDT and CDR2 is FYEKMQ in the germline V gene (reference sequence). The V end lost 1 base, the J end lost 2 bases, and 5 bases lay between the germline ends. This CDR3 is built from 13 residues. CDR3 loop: CASSLDSNYGYTF. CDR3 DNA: TGTGCCAGCAGCTTAGATAGCAACTATGGCTACACCTTC.

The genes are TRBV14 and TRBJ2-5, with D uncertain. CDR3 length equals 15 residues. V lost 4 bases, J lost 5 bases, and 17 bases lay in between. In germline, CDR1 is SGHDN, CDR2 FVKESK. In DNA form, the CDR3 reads TGTGCCAGCAGCCTAGTCGGCAGCAGCGTTGAGACCCAGTACTTC. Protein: CASSLVGSSVETQYF.

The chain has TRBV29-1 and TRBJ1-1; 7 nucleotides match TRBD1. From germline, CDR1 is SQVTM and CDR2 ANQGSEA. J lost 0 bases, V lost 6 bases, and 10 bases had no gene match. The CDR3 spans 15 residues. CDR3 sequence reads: CSVAGTEPMNTEAFF. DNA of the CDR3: TGCAGCGTAGCCGGGACAGAGCCTATGAACACTGAAGCTTTCTTT.

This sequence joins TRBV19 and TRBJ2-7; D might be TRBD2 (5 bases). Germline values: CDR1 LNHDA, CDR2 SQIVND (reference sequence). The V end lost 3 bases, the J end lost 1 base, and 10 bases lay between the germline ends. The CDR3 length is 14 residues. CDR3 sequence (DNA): TGTGCCAGTAGTATCAGGACTGGGTCCTACGAGCAGTACTTC. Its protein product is CASSIRTGSYEQYF.

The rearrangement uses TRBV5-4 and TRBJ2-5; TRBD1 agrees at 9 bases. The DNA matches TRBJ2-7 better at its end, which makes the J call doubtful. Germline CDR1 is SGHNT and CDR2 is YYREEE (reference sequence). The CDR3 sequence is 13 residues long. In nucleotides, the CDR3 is TGTGCCAGCGGCCCGGGACAGGGTACCGAGCAGTACTTC. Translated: CASGPGQGTEQYF.

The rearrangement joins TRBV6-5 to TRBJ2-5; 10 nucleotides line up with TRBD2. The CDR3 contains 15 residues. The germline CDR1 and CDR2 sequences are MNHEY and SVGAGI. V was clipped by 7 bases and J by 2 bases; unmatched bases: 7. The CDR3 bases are TGTGCCAGCACCCCAAAGCGGGGGGGACAAGAGACCCAGTACTTC. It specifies CASTPKRGGQETQYF.

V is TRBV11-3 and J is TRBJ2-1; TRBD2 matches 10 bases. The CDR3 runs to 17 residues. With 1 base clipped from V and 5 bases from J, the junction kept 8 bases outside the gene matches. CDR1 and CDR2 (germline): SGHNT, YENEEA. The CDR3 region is CASSLGTSGRGDNEQFF. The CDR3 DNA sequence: TGTGCCAGCAGCTTAGGGACTAGCGGCAGAGGGGACAATGAGCAGTTCTTC.

The DNA of the CDR3 is TGTGCCAGCAGTTCCGTGGGAGGGCAGGACAATGAGCAGTTCTTC. Translation: CASSSVGGQDNEQFF. The chain has TRBV6-6 and TRBJ2-1; 7 bases are a match to TRBD2. The germline CDR1 and CDR2 sequences are MNHNY and SVGAGI (reference sequence). The CDR3 is 15 amino acids. The V segment lost 4 bases and the J segment 5 bases; nucleotides outside the gene matches: 8.

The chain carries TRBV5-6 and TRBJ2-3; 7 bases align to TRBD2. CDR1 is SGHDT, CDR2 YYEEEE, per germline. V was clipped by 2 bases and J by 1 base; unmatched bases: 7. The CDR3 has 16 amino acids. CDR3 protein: CASSFPGSGGTDTQYF. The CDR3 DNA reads TGTGCCAGCAGCTTTCCGGGAAGCGGGGGCACAGATACGCAGTATTTT.

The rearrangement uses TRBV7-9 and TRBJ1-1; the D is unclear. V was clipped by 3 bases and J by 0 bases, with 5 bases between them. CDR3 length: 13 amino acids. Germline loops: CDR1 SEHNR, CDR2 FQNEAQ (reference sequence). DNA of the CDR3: TGTGCCAGCAGCTTGAGCCTGAACACTGAAGCTTTCTTT. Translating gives CASSLSLNTEAFF. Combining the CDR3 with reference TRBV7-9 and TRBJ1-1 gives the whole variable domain DTGVSQNPRHKITKRGQNVTFRCDPISEHNRLYWYRQTLGQGPEFLTYFQNEAQLEKSRLLSDRFSAERPKGSFSTLEIQRTEQGDSAMYLCASSLSLNTEAFFGQGTRLTVV.

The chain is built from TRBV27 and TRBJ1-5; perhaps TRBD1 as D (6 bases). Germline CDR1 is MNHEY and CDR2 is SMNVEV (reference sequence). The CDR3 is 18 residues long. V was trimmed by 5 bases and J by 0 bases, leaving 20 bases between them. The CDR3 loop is CASSPFVDRRISNQPQHF. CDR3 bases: TGTGCCAGCAGTCCTTTTGTGGACAGAAGGATTAGCAATCAGCCCCAGCATTTT.

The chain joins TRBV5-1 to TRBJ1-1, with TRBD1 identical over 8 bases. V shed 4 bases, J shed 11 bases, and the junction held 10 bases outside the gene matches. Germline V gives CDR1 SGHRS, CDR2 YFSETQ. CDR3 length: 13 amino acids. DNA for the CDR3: TGCGCCAGCAGCGTGGGACAGGCTATAGGGGCTTTCTTT. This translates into CASSVGQAIGAFF. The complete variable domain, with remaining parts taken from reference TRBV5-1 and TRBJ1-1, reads KAGVTQTPRYLIKTRGQQVTLSCSPISGHRSVSWYQQTPGQGLQFLFEYFSETQRNKGNFPGRFSGRQFSNSRSEMNVSTLELGDSALYLCASSVGQAIGAFFGQGTRLTVV.

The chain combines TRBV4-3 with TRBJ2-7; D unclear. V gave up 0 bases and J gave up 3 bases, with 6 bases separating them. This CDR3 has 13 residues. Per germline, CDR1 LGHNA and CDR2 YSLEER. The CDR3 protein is CASSQDEYYEQYF. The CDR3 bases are TGCGCCAGCAGCCAAGATGAGTACTACGAGCAGTACTTC.

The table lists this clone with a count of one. CDR3 amino acids: CASSPGTGGYEQYF. The CDR3 nucleotides are TGTGCCAGCTCACCAGGGACAGGGGGCTACGAGCAGTACTTC. This chain joins TRBV18 and TRBJ2-7, with 11 bases matching TRBD1. Germline loops: CDR1 KGHSH, CDR2 LQKENI. This CDR3 has 14 amino acids. The V and J ends lost 2 bases and 3 bases, in that order; junction bases with no gene match: 0.

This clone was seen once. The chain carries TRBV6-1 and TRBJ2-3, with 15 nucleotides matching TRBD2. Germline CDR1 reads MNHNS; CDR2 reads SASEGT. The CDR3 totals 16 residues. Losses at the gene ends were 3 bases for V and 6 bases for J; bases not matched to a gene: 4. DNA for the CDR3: TGTGCCAGCAGTGATGGACTAGCGGGGGGGCTGGATACGCAGTATTTT. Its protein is CASSDGLAGGLDTQYF.